This entry features one T cell receptor beta chain sequence. Antigen unknown. Sequencing used immunoSEQ multiplex PCR; TCRdb keeps in-frame clones, though not all of them. The sample lists tens of thousands of clones, less than 95% occurring once. The data originate from a study of Tregs in tolerant kidney transplant recipients. Whole-study findings and limits: Some patients' samples used different primers over time, so nucleotide sequences weren't comparable. Validation in larger populations is needed because few patients were studied.

The CDR3 consists of 14 residues. V lost 5 bases to trimming and J lost 5 bases, with 13 bases between them. In germline, CDR1 is MNHEY, CDR2 SVGAGI. Thawed PBMCs were rested overnight at 37°C with around 200 IU/ml IL-2 before regulatory T cell sorting. The J gene is TRBJ1-5, the V gene TRBV6-5; D gene unclear. The receptor was derived from a human donor who received a combined kidney and bone marrow transplant. The sequenced sample was Tregs from blood, obtained before the transplant. CDR3 sequence: CASSRFKAHQPQHF. CDR3 nucleotides: TGTGCCAGCAGTCGCTTTAAAGCCCATCAGCCCCAGCATTTT.